Following are 11 T cell receptor beta chains from one sample sequenced in a study of T cell repertoires in cytomegalovirus infection (dated by TCRdb to the late 2010s). These receptors' targets are unknown. Instrument used: Illumina HiSeq 1500. TCRdb ran its own pipeline on the public reads, namely fastp trimming at Q25 and MiXCR clone calling, and kept in-frame beta chains. When rows share a CDR3 protein, they turn into one entry using the most common DNA and genes. The sample profile shows about 900,000 distinct CDR3 sequences; 25% to 40% of them were found once. In total, the top ten clones hold under 15% of the sample. Sample treatment or condition, as interpreted from the label and publication: in vitro stimulation with specific CMV peptide epitopes to enrich CMV-specific T cells. Source: cultured CD8+ T cells from PBMCs, taken from culture after CMV antigen stimulation. The source is a human donor in good health (CMV status not recorded). Some clones in this sample may be carry-over from other donors' samples.

This clonotype was counted only a few times. CDR3 DNA sequence: TGTGCCACCAGCACAGAACTACAGATCACCAACTATGGCTACACCTTC. Its translation: CATSTELQITNYGYTF. This chain uses TRBV15 with TRBJ1-2; D gene unclear. The CDR3 totals 16 residues. V was trimmed by 4 bases and J by 2 bases, leaving 17 bases between them. Per germline, CDR1 LNHNV and CDR2 YYDKDF (reference sequence).

The V gene is TRBV4-3, the J gene TRBJ1-1; TRBD1 matches 10 bases. V lost 4 bases and J lost 2; bases outside the gene matches: 7. This CDR3 contains 16 residues. CDR1 is LGHNA, CDR2 YSLEER, per germline. The CDR3, as DNA: TGCGCCAGCAGCCCGGGACAGGGGATAAAAAACACTGAAGCTTTCTTT. This sequence encodes CASSPGQGIKNTEAFF.

The genes are TRBV28 and TRBJ2-4; TRBD2 matches 14 bases. Germline V CDR1 and CDR2: MDHEN, SYDVKM. J lost 0 bases, V lost 5 bases, and 6 bases had no gene match. The CDR3 has 18 residues. The CDR3 reads CASSKGLAGDLAKNIQYF. CDR3 coding DNA: TGTGCCAGCAGTAAGGGACTAGCGGGGGATTTAGCCAAAAACATTCAGTACTTC.

The V and J genes are TRBV2 and TRBJ2-2, with D unclear. This CDR3 contains 13 residues. The V gene lost 8 bases and the J gene lost 2 bases, with 9 bases spanning the gap. CDR1 and CDR2 (germline): SNHLY, FYNNEI. The CDR3 sequence is CASPNVNTGELFF. CDR3 coding DNA: TGTGCCAGCCCAAACGTAAACACCGGGGAGCTGTTTTTT.

This chain links TRBV6-5 with TRBJ2-2; D may be TRBD2 (5 bases). V lost 5 bases and J lost 0, with 7 bases in between. The CDR3 covers 14 residues. CDR1 and CDR2 from the germline V gene are MNHEY and SVGAGI. CDR3 nucleotides: TGTGCCAGCAGTGAGGGCCCGAACACCGGGGAGCTGTTTTTT. Its translation: CASSEGPNTGELFF.

The chain recombines TRBV15 with TRBJ1-5; no definite D call. The CDR3 covers 14 residues. Germline V gene sequence: CDR1 LNHNV, CDR2 YYDKDF (reference sequence). Between the trimmed V and J ends, which lost 5 bases and 6 bases, there was a span of 14 bases. CDR3 in amino acids: CATSPLRVAQPQHF. CDR3 sequence (DNA): TGTGCCACCAGCCCCCTGAGGGTGGCTCAGCCCCAGCATTTT.

This clonotype was seen a few times. The V and J genes are TRBV4-1 and TRBJ2-1, with 8 bases that match TRBD1. V shed 4 bases, J shed 5 bases, and the junction held 4 bases outside the gene matches. Germline lookup yields CDR1 MGHRA and CDR2 YSYEKL. The CDR3 runs to 14 residues. The CDR3 nucleotides are TGCGCCAGCAGCCCAGGGGGCTGGAACAATGAGCAGTTCTTC. It is translated as CASSPGGWNNEQFF.

As to this clonotype: It may be a read error: a sequence one base away is much more abundant. The V gene is TRBV7-6, the J gene TRBJ1-1; D call uncertain. The germline V gene has CDR1 SGHVS and CDR2 FNYEAQ. The CDR3 has 16 residues. The DNA of the CDR3 is TGTACCAGCAGCTTATCCGGAATTAACATGAACACTGAAGCTTTCTTT. Its translation: CTSSLSGINMNTEAFF.

The rearrangement links TRBV6-5 to TRBJ2-2; TRBD1 or TRBD2 may be the D gene (6 bases each). Germline values: CDR1 MNHEY, CDR2 SVGAGI. Trimming removed 0 bases from V and 1 base from J, with 15 bases in between. The CDR3 length is 18 residues. In DNA, the CDR3 is TGTGCCAGCAGTTACTCGCCCGAGGGGGGCGAGAACACCGGGGAGCTGTTTTTT. Amino acid sequence: CASSYSPEGGENTGELFF.

The chain carries TRBV19 and TRBJ2-5, with D possibly matching TRBD1 (6 bases). Looked up from germline, CDR1 is LNHDA and CDR2 is SQIVND (reference sequence). V was cut by 1 base and J by 1 base, with 10 bases left in between. CDR3 size: 15 residues. Written as DNA, the CDR3 is TGTGCCAGTAGTATAGCTGGGGGCTCCCAAGAGACCCAGTACTTC. It is translated as CASSIAGGSQETQYF. Using reference TRBV19 and TRBJ2-5 for the parts outside the CDR3, the full variable domain is DGGITQSPKYLFRKEGQNVTLSCEQNLNHDAMYWYRQDPGQGLRLIYYSQIVNDFQKGDIAEGYSVSREKKESFPLTVTSAQKNPTAFYLCASSIAGGSQETQYFGPGTRLLVL.

The CDR3 loop is CSVGPTTPYEQYF. The CDR3 DNA reads as TGCAGCGTTGGACCTACGACCCCCTACGAGCAGTACTTC. V gene TRBV29-1 combines with J gene TRBJ2-7; D gene ambiguous. The germline V gene encodes CDR1 SQVTM and CDR2 ANQGSEA. This CDR3 has 13 amino acids. V dropped 4 bases and J dropped 2 bases, with 12 bases sitting between them.